The 6 T cell receptor beta chains below all came from one sample that was sequenced in a study of T cells after yellow fever vaccination. Each CDR3 protein gets one entry after TCRdb re-called the 5' RACE reads with MiXCR. The profile shows fewer than 450,000 distinct CDR3 sequences, roughly 4.3% of them singletons. Sequencing was performed on PBMCs, taken 5 days after the yellow fever booster vaccination. These receptors originate from a man younger than 35 who received the YFV17D yellow fever vaccine.

This rearrangement joins TRBV12-3 or TRBV12-4 to TRBJ2-3; D tentatively fits TRBD1 or TRBD2 (5 bases each). There are 13 residues in the CDR3. Between the trimmed V and J ends, which lost 6 bases and 5 bases, there was a span of 12 bases. CDR3 amino acids: CASSPRAGDTQYF. For the CDR3, the DNA is TGTGCCAGCAGCCCCAGGGCGGGAGATACGCAGTATTTT.

Ten or more counts support this clonotype. V usage is TRBV5-1 and J usage is TRBJ2-7, with D unclear. The CDR3 covers 12 residues. The germline gives CDR1 SGHRS, CDR2 YFSETQ. V gave up 2 bases and J gave up 5 bases, with 8 bases separating them. CDR3 DNA: TGCGCCAGCAGCTTCCCGACGGACGAGCAGTACTTC. Protein product: CASSFPTDEQYF.

This chain joins TRBV18 and TRBJ2-2, with D possibly TRBD2 on 6 matching bases. Germline CDR1 and CDR2: KGHSH and LQKENI. V shed 5 bases and J shed 4 bases, with 14 bases lying between them. The CDR3 is made up of 15 amino acids. CDR3 DNA sequence: TGTGCCAGCTCAACGGGACTGACGAGCACCGGGGAGCTGTTTTTT. Protein product: CASSTGLTSTGELFF.

In its sample, this clonotype was seen a few times. The chain carries TRBV7-2 and TRBJ2-4, with 8 nucleotides matching TRBD1. CDR1 is SGHTA, CDR2 FQGNSA, per germline. The length of the CDR3 is 15 residues. The junction had 4 bases not matched to a gene; V was cut back by 2 bases and J by 4 bases. The CDR3 loop is CASSLKTGEKNIQYF. For the CDR3, the DNA is TGTGCCAGCAGCTTAAAGACAGGGGAAAAAAACATTCAGTACTTC.

V is TRBV27 and J is TRBJ1-3; D not resolved. Trimming removed 5 bases from V and 8 bases from J, with 25 bases in between. Germline V lookup: CDR1 MNHEY, CDR2 SMNVEV (reference sequence). The CDR3 sequence is 17 residues long. The CDR3 sequence: CASSPQAGALWSDTIYF. Here the CDR3 DNA reads TGTGCCAGCAGTCCCCAGGCAGGCGCGCTCTGGAGCGACACCATATATTTT.

In its sample, this clonotype was seen many times. This chain uses TRBV5-5 with TRBJ1-2; D may be TRBD1 (5 bases). CDR3 size: 16 residues. The V gene lost 3 bases and the J gene lost 2 bases, with 17 bases spanning the gap. CDR1 is SGHKS and CDR2 is YYEKEE in the germline V gene (reference sequence). The CDR3 DNA reads TGTGCCAGCAGCTACGATATCAGTGGGGACAACTATGGCTACACCTTC. Translating gives CASSYDISGDNYGYTF.